Below, 24 T cell receptor beta chains from the same sample are listed, as sequenced in a study of glioma-infiltrating T cells after dendritic cell vaccination. The time point is: after dendritic cell vaccination, including at tumor progression/relapse. Repertoires were generated with immunoSEQ multiplex PCR, while TCRdb's copy carries only in-frame clones and drops some. The profile shows around 78,000 clones, 85% of them singletons. Source: blood, taken after dendritic cell vaccination. The receptors come from a human donor with glioblastoma.

The V call is TRBV27, the J call TRBJ1-4; the D is unclear. Germline CDR1 is MNHEY and CDR2 is SMNVEV (reference sequence). There are 13 residues in the CDR3. Trimming stripped 6 bases from V and 5 bases from J, with 10 bases between. The CDR3 here is CASRRARNEKLFF. The CDR3 DNA reads as TGTGCCAGCAGACGTGCCCGGAATGAAAAACTGTTTTTT.

The chain uses TRBV27 and TRBJ1-1, with 9 bases fitting TRBD1. V dropped 0 bases and J dropped 6; count of bases not matched to a gene: 5. Germline V gene data show CDR1 as MNHEY and CDR2 as SMNVEV (reference sequence). CDR3 length: 15 amino acids. CDR3 residues: CASSLSLDRGPEAFF. CDR3 DNA: TGTGCCAGCAGTTTATCCTTGGACAGGGGTCCTGAAGCTTTCTTT.

V and J are TRBV5-1 and TRBJ1-2; possible D gene TRBD1, 6 bases. The CDR3 spans 14 residues. V was cut by 4 bases and J by 3 bases, with 13 bases left in between. CDR1 is SGHRS, CDR2 YFSETQ, per germline. The DNA for the CDR3 is TGCGCCAGCAGCCTCGACAGGATGGACTATGGCTACACCTTC. Protein sequence: CASSLDRMDYGYTF. The complete variable domain, with remaining parts taken from reference TRBV5-1 and TRBJ1-2, reads KAGVTQTPRYLIKTRGQQVTLSCSPISGHRSVSWYQQTPGQGLQFLFEYFSETQRNKGNFPGRFSGRQFSNSRSEMNVSTLELGDSALYLCASSLDRMDYGYTFGSGTRLTVV.

V and J are TRBV5-1 and TRBJ2-5; 9 nucleotides agree with TRBD2. Germline V lookup: CDR1 SGHRS, CDR2 YFSETQ. Trimming removed 5 bases from V and 5 bases from J; junction bases left unmatched: 7. The CDR3 is made up of 14 amino acids. CDR3 sequence (DNA): TGCGCCAGCAGACAGCGGGGGGCCCCTGAGACCCAGTACTTC. This gives the protein CASRQRGAPETQYF.

J is TRBJ1-2 and V is TRBV2; D may be TRBD1 (5 bases). The CDR3 is made up of 13 amino acids. V was trimmed by 8 bases and J by 8 bases, leaving 18 bases between them. Germline loops: CDR1 SNHLY, CDR2 FYNNEI. Here the CDR3 DNA reads TGTGCCAGCCGACAAAGTGGACAAGGGGGCTACACCTTC. Protein sequence: CASRQSGQGGYTF.

The CDR3 bases are TGTGCCAGCAGCTTAAACGGGGGGCCTAATTCACCCCTCCACTTT. The encoded protein is CASSLNGGPNSPLHF. The rearrangement links TRBV7-2 to TRBJ1-6, with a weak D call TRBD1 (6 bases). V was clipped by 2 bases and J by 6 bases, with 11 bases between them. The CDR3 is made up of 15 amino acids. The germline V gene has CDR1 SGHTA and CDR2 FQGNSA.

The chain is built from TRBV27 and TRBJ1-5, with D perhaps TRBD1 (5 bases). The germline V gene encodes CDR1 MNHEY and CDR2 SMNVEV (reference sequence). The CDR3 loop spans 14 amino acids. Trimming removed 3 bases from V and 7 bases from J, with 13 bases in between. CDR3 DNA: TGTGCCAGCAGTTTCAGGGAAGCCACCCAGCCCCAGCATTTT. This encodes CASSFREATQPQHF.

This chain links TRBV5-4 with TRBJ2-5, with D perhaps TRBD1 (6 bases). Trimming removed 4 bases from V and 2 bases from J, with 12 bases in between. The germline V gene has CDR1 SGHNT and CDR2 YYREEE (reference sequence). This CDR3 has 14 residues. This chain's CDR3 is CASSPWGQQETQYF. CDR3 DNA: TGTGCCAGCAGCCCCTGGGGGCAGCAAGAGACCCAGTACTTC.

The V gene is TRBV6-1, the J gene TRBJ1-2; 12 nucleotides agree with TRBD1. Germline loops: CDR1 MNHNS, CDR2 SASEGT. J was trimmed by 7 bases and V by 6 bases; bases with no gene match: 6. This CDR3 is 14 amino acids long. CDR3 in DNA: TGTGCCAGCAGGAAGGGACAGGGGGCTCTTGGCTACACCTTC. Its protein is CASRKGQGALGYTF.

The gene calls are TRBV6-4 and TRBJ1-2; TRBD1 matches 10 bases. Trimming cost V 6 bases and J 0 bases; bases outside gene matches: 1. Germline values: CDR1 MRHNA, CDR2 SNTAGT. The CDR3 loop spans 14 amino acids. CDR3 region: CASRGQGANYGYTF. CDR3 bases: TGTGCCAGCAGAGGACAGGGGGCTAACTATGGCTACACCTTC.

The genes are TRBV19 and TRBJ2-1, with D possibly being TRBD2 (5 bases). Trimming removed 0 bases from V and 8 bases from J, with 14 bases in between. The germline gives CDR1 LNHDA, CDR2 SQIVND (reference sequence). The CDR3 extends over 15 amino acids. The CDR3 DNA is TGTGCCAGTAGTATAGAGCGGGTCGGAGTCGATGAGCAGTTCTTC. This encodes CASSIERVGVDEQFF.

The chain carries TRBV4-3 and TRBJ2-7, with 7 positions matching TRBD1. The CDR3 is made up of 16 amino acids. The germline V gene has CDR1 LGHNA and CDR2 YSLEER. The trim removed 1 base at V and 3 bases at J, leaving 9 bases unmatched. CDR3 region: CASSQGPRGQFYEQYF. In DNA form, the CDR3 reads TGCGCCAGCAGCCAAGGGCCCCGGGGACAGTTCTACGAGCAGTACTTC.

This clone was recorded only once. The CDR3 here is CASSQKGTGYGYTF. As DNA, the CDR3 is TGTGCCAGCAGCCAAAAGGGGACAGGGTATGGCTACACCTTC. V is TRBV16 and J is TRBJ1-2; the match to TRBD1 covers 9 bases. V lost 2 bases to trimming and J lost 5 bases; unmatched junction nucleotides: 3. The CDR3 covers 14 residues. Germline values: CDR1 KGHSY, CDR2 FQNENV.

This clone qualifies as medium-sized. CDR3 sequence reads: CASSFGSGDEQFF. The CDR3 DNA sequence: TGTGCCAGCAGCTTTGGGTCCGGAGATGAGCAGTTCTTC. The chain is built from TRBV5-4 and TRBJ2-1; D call uncertain. Trimming removed 2 bases at V and 8 bases at J, with 11 bases between. There are 13 residues in the CDR3. Germline V gene lookup returns CDR1 SGHNT and CDR2 YYREEE (reference sequence). The whole variable domain, remainder taken from reference TRBV5-4 and TRBJ2-1, is ETGVTQSPTHLIKTRGQQVTLRCSSQSGHNTVSWYQQALGQGPQFIFQYYREEENGRGNFPPRFSGLQFPNYSSELNVNALELDDSALYLCASSFGSGDEQFFGPGTRLTVL.

CDR3 DNA: TGTGCCAGCTCACAGGGGTATAGCAATCAGCCCCAGCATTTT. Residues: CASSQGYSNQPQHF. The chain links TRBV18 to TRBJ1-5; a weak D match, TRBD1 (5 bases). The V and J ends lost 4 bases and 0 bases respectively, with 7 bases between them. This CDR3 has 14 residues. The germline CDR1 and CDR2 sequences are KGHSH and LQKENI.

The chain combines TRBV28 with TRBJ1-1; no definite D call. The CDR3 covers 13 residues. Germline V gives CDR1 MDHEN, CDR2 SYDVKM. V lost 6 bases and J 0 bases, leaving 8 bases between the germline ends. Written as DNA, the CDR3 is TGTGCCAGCAGGGGCAGGATGAACACTGAAGCTTTCTTT. This gives the protein CASRGRMNTEAFF.

The chain links TRBV7-8 to TRBJ1-6, with D unresolved. V was shortened by 3 bases and J by 8 bases, with 5 bases between the two germline ends. The germline gives CDR1 SGHVS, CDR2 FQNEAQ. The CDR3 spans 12 residues. As DNA, the CDR3 is TGTGCCAGCAGCTTGGGCGATTCACCCCTCCACTTT. Translated, it gives CASSLGDSPLHF.

The chain uses TRBV6-1 and TRBJ1-2; D may be TRBD1 (5 bases). The CDR3 totals 13 residues. V lost 3 bases to trimming and J lost 4 bases, with 9 bases between them. CDR1 and CDR2 (germline): MNHNS, SASEGT. The CDR3 sequence is CASSDGARYGYTF. CDR3 DNA sequence: TGTGCCAGCAGTGATGGGGCCCGCTATGGCTACACCTTC.

The chain combines TRBV5-1 with TRBJ1-1, with TRBD1 identical over 7 bases. Germline-derived CDR1 and CDR2 are SGHRS and YFSETQ. This CDR3 comprises 17 residues. The V and J ends lost 0 bases and 0 bases, in that order; junction bases with no gene match: 8. Here the CDR3 DNA reads TGCGCCAGCAGCTTGGACAGGGGTCGATCTATGAACACTGAAGCTTTCTTT. It is translated as CASSLDRGRSMNTEAFF.

The chain recombines TRBV5-5 with TRBJ2-7; TRBD2 aligns across 10 bases. Looked up from germline, CDR1 is SGHKS and CDR2 is YYEKEE (reference sequence). CDR3 size: 15 residues. Trimming at V came to 2 bases and at J to 2 bases, leaving 4 bases not matched to a gene. The CDR3 DNA follows: TGTGCCAGCAGCTTATTAGCGGGGGGCCCCTACGAGCAGTACTTC. It codes for CASSLLAGGPYEQYF.

The V gene is TRBV7-2, the J gene TRBJ2-7; TRBD2 aligns across 7 bases. The trim removed 4 bases at V and 3 bases at J, leaving 3 bases unmatched. The CDR3 is 13 residues long. Per the germline V gene, CDR1 is SGHTA and CDR2 is FQGNSA. CDR3 loop: CASSSSGGYEQYF. The CDR3 DNA reads TGTGCCAGCAGCTCCTCGGGGGGCTACGAGCAGTACTTC.

J is TRBJ2-7 and V is TRBV5-1; 7 nucleotides match TRBD1. Trimming took 3 bases from V and 1 from J; bases not matched to a gene: 7. Germline CDR1 is SGHRS and CDR2 is YFSETQ. CDR3 size: 15 residues. CDR3 DNA: TGCGCCAGCAGCTGGGGGACAGAGAAATCCTACGAGCAGTACTTC. Translating it yields CASSWGTEKSYEQYF.

The V and J genes are TRBV7-3 and TRBJ1-1, with D tentatively TRBD1 (5 bases). In germline, CDR1 is SGHTA, CDR2 FQGTGA. Trimming shortened V by 1 base and J by 0 bases, and 6 bases separated the two germline ends. CDR3 length: 14 amino acids. DNA of the CDR3: TGTGCCAGCAGCTTAAAAGGGGTGAACACTGAAGCTTTCTTT. Translation: CASSLKGVNTEAFF.

This clone showed up just a few times. The rearrangement joins TRBV7-2 to TRBJ2-5, with 7 bases fitting TRBD2. CDR1 is SGHTA and CDR2 is FQGNSA in the germline V gene. J lost 2 bases, V lost 5 bases, and 8 bases had no gene match. The CDR3 is made up of 15 amino acids. CDR3 region: CASSSGATLQETQYF. CDR3 DNA: TGTGCCAGCAGCAGCGGGGCCACCCTACAAGAGACCCAGTACTTC.